This TCR beta chain was identified during a study of blood T cells in healthy people across ages. Sample-barcoded 5' priming and a J-beta primer mix drove a second PCR of about 6 to 12 cycles. Every individual sample yielded 2.5 million or more paired-end reads (each containing CDR3). One entry per CDR3 protein results from TCRdb running MiXCR on the 5' RACE reads. The table includes roughly 1.5 million distinct CDR3 sequences, about 42% detected once. The CDR3 runs to 13 residues. CDR1 is SQVTM, CDR2 ANQGSEA, per germline. J was trimmed by 3 bases and V by 6 bases; bases with no gene match: 3. This clonotype was detected only a few times.

This sequence originates from a woman between 18 and 30 years old in good health. The gene calls are TRBV29-1 and TRBJ2-7, with 12 bases aligning to TRBD1. Sequenced input: blood. The CDR3 DNA is TGCAGCGTGGGGACAGGGGGCATCTACGAGCAGTACTTC. Amino acid sequence: CSVGTGGIYEQYF.